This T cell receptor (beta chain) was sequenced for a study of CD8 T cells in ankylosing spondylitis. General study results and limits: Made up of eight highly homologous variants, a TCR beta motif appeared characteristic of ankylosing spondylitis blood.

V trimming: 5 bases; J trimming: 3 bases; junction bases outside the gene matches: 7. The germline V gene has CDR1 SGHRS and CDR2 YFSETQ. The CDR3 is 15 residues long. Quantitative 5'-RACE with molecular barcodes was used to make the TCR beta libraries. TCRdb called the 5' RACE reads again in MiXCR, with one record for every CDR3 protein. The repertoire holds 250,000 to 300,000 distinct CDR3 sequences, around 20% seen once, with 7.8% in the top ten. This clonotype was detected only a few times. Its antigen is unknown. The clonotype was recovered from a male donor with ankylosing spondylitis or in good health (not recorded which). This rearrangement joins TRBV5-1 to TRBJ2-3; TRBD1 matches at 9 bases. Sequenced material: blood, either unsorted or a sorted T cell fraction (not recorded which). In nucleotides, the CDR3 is TGCGCCAGCAGGAAACCGGGGACAGGGACAGATACGCAGTATTTT. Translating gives CASRKPGTGTDTQYF.